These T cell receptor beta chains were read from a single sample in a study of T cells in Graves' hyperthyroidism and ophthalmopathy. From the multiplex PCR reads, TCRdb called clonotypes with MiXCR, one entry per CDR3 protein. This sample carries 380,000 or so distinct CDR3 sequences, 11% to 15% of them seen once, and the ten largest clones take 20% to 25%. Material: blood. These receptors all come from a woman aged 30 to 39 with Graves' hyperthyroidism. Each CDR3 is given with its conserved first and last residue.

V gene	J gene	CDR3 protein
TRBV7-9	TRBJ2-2	CASSPNPPHGTGELFF
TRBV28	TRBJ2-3	CASTPPGGDTQYF
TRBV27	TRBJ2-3	CASSPAYPLDTQYF
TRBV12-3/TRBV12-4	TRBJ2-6	CASRARREGLIAPGANVLTF
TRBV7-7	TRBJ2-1	CASSLNGRYNEQFF
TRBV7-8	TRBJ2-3	CASSMRTSGTGDTQYF
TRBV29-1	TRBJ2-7	CSVGLTLYEQYF
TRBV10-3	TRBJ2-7	CAISESRLAGGKSSYEQYF
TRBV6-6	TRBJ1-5	CASSYSNSNQPQHF
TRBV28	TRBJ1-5	CASSLWAAGVGNQPQHF
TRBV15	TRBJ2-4	CATSRPGQGTNIQYF
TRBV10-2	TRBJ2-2	CASSFGQGARTGELFF
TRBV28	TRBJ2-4	CASSSPGASSKNIQYF
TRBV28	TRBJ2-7	CASSLRGRDSYEQYF
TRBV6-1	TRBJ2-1	CASSLALAGGYNEQFF
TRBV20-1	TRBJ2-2	CSARRLAGGPAGELFF
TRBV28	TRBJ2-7	CASRELAGGEQYF
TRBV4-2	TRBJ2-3	CASSQELGTGDTQYF
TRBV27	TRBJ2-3	CASSHRDPLTDTQYF
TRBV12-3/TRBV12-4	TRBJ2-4	CASSSRGLPKNIQYF
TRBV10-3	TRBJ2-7	CAISESDRRSSYEQYF
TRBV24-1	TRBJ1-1	CATSPSRGSTEAFF
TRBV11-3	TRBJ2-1	CASSAGRQRDYNEQFF
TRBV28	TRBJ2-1	CASTGTGGSSYNEQFF
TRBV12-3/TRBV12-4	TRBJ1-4	CASSPAPSEEKLFF
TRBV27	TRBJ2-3	CASSYGGTTTDTQYF
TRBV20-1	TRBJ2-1	CSARDFRGIVNEQFF
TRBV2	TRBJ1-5	CASRPWSNQPQHF
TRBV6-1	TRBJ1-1	CASGRTVTEAFF